The sequence of this T cell receptor beta chain was determined in a study of PD-1 blockade in classical Hodgkin lymphoma. TCRdb's table, derived via immunoSEQ multiplex PCR, lists solely in-frame clones and lacks some. The sample lists more than 15,000 clones, around 75% occurring once. There was relapse after autologous stem cell transplantation in every patient, and there was variation in brentuximab vedotin exposure. On this clone itself: Its antigen remains unknown.

V was pared by 2 bases and J by 8 bases, with 9 bases of the junction left unmatched. The germline gives CDR1 MNHNY, CDR2 SVGAGI (reference sequence). CDR3 length equals 15 residues. Study outcomes and limitations: The authors excluded patients who started nivolumab under 1 year after ASCT. When set against healthy donors, newly diagnosed patients were reported to show lower baseline TCR diversity.

This specimen consisted of peripheral blood mononuclear cells (PBMCs), obtained at baseline. This chain links TRBV6-6 with TRBJ2-1; 7 positions match TRBD2. The source of this sequence is a human donor with classical Hodgkin lymphoma. The CDR3 DNA follows: TGTGCCAGCAGTTACAGGGCGGGAGTGGGGGATGAGCAGTTCTTC. Translation gives CASSYRAGVGDEQFF.